This entry lists 19 T cell receptor beta chains sequenced from one sample in a study of T cell changes during pregnancy in multiple sclerosis. Measured with immunoSEQ multiplex PCR; TCRdb has only the in-frame clones, and not every one. The sample records over 55,000 clones, about 86% being singletons. Sequenced: peripheral blood from another person, used as feeder cells. Receptors originate from a human donor whose cells served as feeder cells for cultures in a pregnancy study.

This rearrangement joins TRBV5-5 to TRBJ2-4; weak D call: TRBD2 (6 bases). CDR3 size: 12 residues. Trimming took 3 bases from V and 10 from J, leaving 11 bases between them. CDR1 and CDR2 from the germline V gene are SGHKS and YYEKEE (reference sequence). This CDR3 is CASSSREEIQYF. The CDR3 DNA is TGTGCCAGCAGCTCGCGGGAAGAAATTCAGTACTTC. The full variable domain, its missing parts supplied by reference TRBV5-5 and TRBJ2-4, is DAGVTQSPTHLIKTRGQQVTLRCSPISGHKSVSWYQQVLGQGPQFIFQYYEKEERGRGNFPDRFSARQFPNYSSELNVNALLLGDSALYLCASSSREEIQYFGAGTRLSVL.

V and J are TRBV9 and TRBJ1-1, with D tentatively TRBD1 (5 bases). Germline V gene lookup returns CDR1 SGDLS and CDR2 YYNGEE. Between the trimmed V and J ends, which lost 0 bases and 4 bases, there was a span of 13 bases. The CDR3 spans 15 residues. DNA of the CDR3: TGTGCCAGCAGCGTAGACCAGGGACGCGGCACTGAAGCTTTCTTT. Encoded protein: CASSVDQGRGTEAFF.

V gene TRBV5-6 combines with J gene TRBJ1-1, with TRBD1 identical over 10 bases. With 5 bases clipped from V and 5 bases from J, the junction kept 12 bases outside the gene matches. The germline V gene encodes CDR1 SGHDT and CDR2 YYEEEE. The CDR3 loop spans 16 amino acids. In DNA form, the CDR3 reads TGTGCCAGCAGGAGCGGGACAGGGGCGGAGGCGACTGAAGCTTTCTTT. The encoded protein is CASRSGTGAEATEAFF.

The chain carries TRBV9 and TRBJ2-2, with 10 bases aligning to TRBD2. There are 17 residues in the CDR3. The V gene end was trimmed by 4 bases and the J gene end by 2 bases; junction bases not matched to a gene: 8. Germline V gene data show CDR1 as SGDLS and CDR2 as YYNGEE. The CDR3 protein is CASSHRSGRLNTGELFF. CDR3 DNA sequence: TGTGCCAGCAGCCACCGTAGCGGGAGGTTAAACACCGGGGAGCTGTTTTTT.

The chain has TRBV5-6 and TRBJ2-1; the D is unclear. Trimming took off 1 base at V and 8 bases at J, with 16 bases between the two ends. The CDR3 loop spans 15 amino acids. Germline V gene lookup returns CDR1 SGHDT and CDR2 YYEEEE. The CDR3 nucleotides read TGTGCCAGCAGCTTGTACACTGGGGATTCCGATGAGCAGTTCTTC. Its translation is CASSLYTGDSDEQFF. Full variable domain (missing parts from reference TRBV5-6 and TRBJ2-1): DAGVTQSPTHLIKTRGQQVTLRCSPKSGHDTVSWYQQALGQGPQFIFQYYEEEERQRGNFPDRFSGHQFPNYSSELNVNALLLGDSALYLCASSLYTGDSDEQFFGPGTRLTVL.

The V and J genes are TRBV6-5 and TRBJ2-7, with D perhaps matching TRBD2 (5 bases). This CDR3 is 14 amino acids long. V was clipped by 2 bases and J by 1 base, with 9 bases between them. The V gene's germline CDR1 is MNHEY and CDR2 SVGAGI. CDR3 bases: TGTGCCAGCAGTTACGAGTGGGAGTCCTACGAGCAGTACTTC. This encodes CASSYEWESYEQYF.

The gene calls are TRBV6-6 and TRBJ1-1; D remains ambiguous. Germline loops: CDR1 MNHNY, CDR2 SVGAGI (reference sequence). Trimming took off 2 bases at V and 4 bases at J, with 11 bases between the two ends. This CDR3 is built from 14 residues. CDR3: CASSYEKYSTEAFF. DNA for the CDR3: TGTGCCAGCAGTTACGAAAAATACTCCACTGAAGCTTTCTTT.

For this clone: Other DNA sequences in the sample encode the same CDR3. The gene calls are TRBV6-5 and TRBJ1-2, with a weak D call TRBD1 (5 bases). CDR3 length: 13 residues. V was cut by 3 bases and J by 4 bases, with 9 bases left in between. The germline CDR1 and CDR2 sequences are MNHEY and SVGAGI. This CDR3 is CASSYRGVYGYTF. The CDR3 nucleotides are TGTGCCAGCAGTTATAGGGGAGTCTATGGCTACACCTTC.

The V call is TRBV30, the J call TRBJ1-1; 11 nucleotides line up with TRBD1. V trimming: 1 base; J trimming: 5 bases; junction bases outside the gene matches: 9. This CDR3 is 16 amino acids long. Germline assignment: CDR1 GTSNPN and CDR2 SVGIG (reference sequence). In nucleotides, the CDR3 is TGTGCCTGGAGTGAAAAGTCCGGGACAGGGGGGACTGAAGCTTTCTTT. Translation gives CAWSEKSGTGGTEAFF.

This chain links TRBV11-2 with TRBJ2-1; 9 bases line up with TRBD2. Germline V gene data show CDR1 as SGHAT and CDR2 as FQNNGV. CDR3 length: 15 residues. The V gene end was trimmed by 5 bases and the J gene end by 7 bases; junction bases not matched to a gene: 9. The CDR3 loop reads CASSLLAGNPNEQFF. The CDR3, as DNA: TGTGCCAGCAGCCTTCTAGCGGGGAATCCAAATGAGCAGTTCTTC.

This chain links TRBV2 with TRBJ2-7; perhaps D is TRBD1 or TRBD2 (5 bases each). CDR1 SNHLY and CDR2 FYNNEI come from the germline V gene. The length of the CDR3 is 14 residues. V dropped 6 bases and J dropped 5 bases, with 17 bases sitting between them. CDR3 DNA sequence: TGTGCCAGCAGGGGGCAGTGGGGGTCGGACGAGCAGTACTTC. This translates into CASRGQWGSDEQYF.

The V call is TRBV5-6, the J call TRBJ1-3, with TRBD1 identical over 7 bases. J gave up 4 bases and V 2 bases, and 9 bases lay outside the gene matches. The CDR3 length is 16 residues. Germline-derived CDR1 and CDR2 are SGHDT and YYEEEE. The CDR3, as DNA: TGTGCCAGCAGCTTCCCGGGACAGTGGACGGGAAACACCATATATTTT. Its translation: CASSFPGQWTGNTIYF.

The V gene is TRBV11-2, the J gene TRBJ2-3; the match to TRBD1 covers 10 bases. J was trimmed by 6 bases and V by 5 bases; bases with no gene match: 8. Germline V gives CDR1 SGHAT, CDR2 FQNNGV. CDR3 length: 15 amino acids. The CDR3, as DNA: TGTGCCAGCAGCCGAGGGGGACAGGGGATGGATACGCAGTATTTT. Protein sequence: CASSRGGQGMDTQYF. Full variable domain (missing parts from reference TRBV11-2 and TRBJ2-3): EAGVAQSPRYKIIEKRQSVAFWCNPISGHATLYWYQQILGQGPKLLIQFQNNGVVDDSQLPKDRFSAERLKGVDSTLKIQPAKLEDSAVYLCASSRGGQGMDTQYFGPGTRLTVL.

In DNA form, the CDR3 reads TGTGCCAGCAGCCAAGCTCCTGACGGGGGGCTTTCTGGAAACACCATATATTTT. Encoded protein: CASSQAPDGGLSGNTIYF. The V gene is TRBV14, the J gene TRBJ1-3; weak D call: TRBD1 (6 bases). The V end lost 1 base, the J end lost 1 base, and 17 bases lay between the germline ends. The CDR3 contains 18 residues. The germline CDR1 and CDR2 sequences are SGHDN and FVKESK.

The chain is built from TRBV5-5 and TRBJ1-1, with TRBD1 matching 7 bases. The CDR3 covers 15 residues. The ends lost 2 bases at V and 1 base at J; junction bases unmatched: 5. Germline V gene lookup returns CDR1 SGHKS and CDR2 YYEKEE (reference sequence). The CDR3 region has the DNA TGTGCCAGCAGCTTAAACAGGGGACGGAACACTGAAGCTTTCTTT. Translation: CASSLNRGRNTEAFF. Supplemented by reference TRBV5-5 and TRBJ1-1, the full variable domain reads DAGVTQSPTHLIKTRGQQVTLRCSPISGHKSVSWYQQVLGQGPQFIFQYYEKEERGRGNFPDRFSARQFPNYSSELNVNALLLGDSALYLCASSLNRGRNTEAFFGQGTRLTVV.

This chain uses TRBV7-9 with TRBJ1-2; no definite D call. Germline CDR1 SEHNR, CDR2 FQNEAQ (reference sequence). V was trimmed by 0 bases and J by 2 bases, leaving 1 base between them. The CDR3 is made up of 12 amino acids. CDR3 sequence reads: CASSLANYGYTF. DNA for the CDR3: TGTGCCAGCAGCTTAGCAAACTATGGCTACACCTTC.

CDR3 loop: CASSYSRGTEAFF. Written as DNA, the CDR3 is TGTGCCAGCAGTTACTCGAGGGGGACTGAAGCTTTCTTT. V usage is TRBV6-5 and J usage is TRBJ1-1; maybe TRBD1 (6 bases). This CDR3 spans 13 amino acids. V dropped 0 bases and J dropped 5 bases, with 7 bases sitting between them. Germline assignment: CDR1 MNHEY and CDR2 SVGAGI.

The chain is built from TRBV4-1 and TRBJ2-1; D tentatively fits TRBD1 or TRBD2 (5 bases each). The V gene lost 2 bases and the J gene lost 7 bases, with 15 bases spanning the gap. Germline CDR1 and CDR2: MGHRA and YSYEKL. The CDR3 is 15 amino acids. The DNA for the CDR3 is TGCGCCAGCAGCCAACCCCGGGACCCCGTGAATGAGCAGTTCTTC. Translating gives CASSQPRDPVNEQFF.

The V and J genes are TRBV13 and TRBJ1-2, with unresolved D. Deletions cut 0 bases from V and 1 base from J, with 12 bases between. Germline-derived CDR1 and CDR2 are PRHDT and FYEKMQ (reference sequence). The CDR3 runs to 16 residues. Here the CDR3 reads CASSLGAAGYNYGYTF. CDR3 nucleotide sequence: TGTGCCAGCAGCTTAGGAGCGGCCGGTTATAACTATGGCTACACCTTC.